This TCR beta chain originates from a study of cytomegalovirus exposure and HLA in healthy donors. The germline gives CDR1 SQVTM, CDR2 ANQGSEA. V was clipped by 5 bases and J by 2 bases, with 6 bases between them. This CDR3 region has 11 residues. This clone has only a few counts. Its target is not known. Study-level results: Reported results showed that the classifier diagnosed cytomegalovirus status with high specificity and sensitivity. Among TCR beta chains, those listed as cytomegalovirus-associated numbered about 160. Most TCR beta V segments were productive about 90% or about 30% of the time in an earlier analysis. At a 0.05 false discovery rate, a later analysis found 16,951 TCR beta sequences to be associated with HLA alleles.

PCR used 60 Vbeta primers and 13 Jbeta primers. Some clones are missing from TCRdb's copy, which holds only in-frame ones; the method was immunoSEQ multiplex PCR. Of about 120,000 clones listed, more than 60% are singletons. The chain is built from TRBV29-1 and TRBJ1-1; D is unclear. The sequence was collected from a woman aged 40-49 years in good health and CMV-seropositive. The sample consisted of PBMCs. DNA of the CDR3: TGCAGCGTTAGCCAAAACACTGAAGCTTTCTTT. Amino acids: CSVSQNTEAFF.